This T cell receptor beta chain was found in a study of beta chain features in type 1 diabetes. Study-wide background: Researchers looked at some 110 million sorted cells across all samples.

What was sequenced were expressed TCRB transcripts, since all of the isolated RNA had been reverse transcribed. Profiling relied on immunoSEQ multiplex PCR, and the TCRdb table lists in-frame clones only, not all of them. The sample has 280,000 or so clones; about 15% are singletons. This clone was observed a few times. Its antigen is not known. General observations from the study: TCRB rearrangement may or may not be influenced by HLA type; here this remained unresolved. Significant though moderate, a shortening of TCRB CDR3s appeared in all four CD4+ subsets of Type 1 diabetes patients. In type 1 diabetes patients, VDJ junctions had fewer insertions; deletions at these junctions were more frequent.

CDR3 size: 13 residues. This sequence originates from a man aged 18 to 30 with type 1 diabetes. Sequencing input: naive CD4+ T cells from blood. The rearrangement joins TRBV1 to TRBJ2-7; the D call TRBD2 from the table was never checked on the DNA. TRBV1 is a known pseudogene. The CDR3 sequence: CTSSQDPFNGQYF. The CDR3 bases are TGCACCAGCAGCCAAGATCCGTTCAACGGGCAGTACTTC.